These 21 T cell receptor beta chains originate from one sample sequenced in a study of identical twins. MiXCR was run by TCRdb on the 5' RACE reads, yielding one entry per CDR3 protein. Of about 690,000 distinct CDR3 sequences listed, less than 7% are singletons. Sample: naive T cells sorted from blood. These receptors originate from a man younger than 30 in good health.

The sample holds many counts of this clonotype. This rearrangement joins TRBV7-2 to TRBJ2-5; no definite D call. CDR1 and CDR2 (germline): SGHTA, FQGNSA. Trimming cost V 1 base and J 1 base, with 7 bases left between them. The CDR3 spans 14 residues. The CDR3 DNA follows: TGTGCCAGCAGCTTAGGCCCCGGCCAAGAGACCCAGTACTTC. Amino acids: CASSLGPGQETQYF.

This clonotype was counted ten times or more. The J gene is TRBJ2-1, the V gene TRBV5-1; 11 bases agree with TRBD1. The CDR3 loop spans 15 amino acids. Trimming cost V 4 bases and J 2 bases; bases outside gene matches: 2. CDR1 is SGHRS, CDR2 YFSETQ, per germline. DNA for the CDR3: TGCGCCAGCAGCGGACAGGGGGCGGCCTACAATGAGCAGTTCTTC. This sequence encodes CASSGQGAAYNEQFF.

This clonotype was observed at least ten times. This chain uses TRBV12-3 or TRBV12-4 with TRBJ2-1; D remains unclear. With 2 bases removed from V and 0 bases from J, the gap between germline ends came to 20 bases. The CDR3 sequence is 19 residues long. The CDR3 region has the DNA TGTGCCAGCAGTTTAAGCCGGGCCGGCGTCCTCAGCTCCTACAATGAGCAGTTCTTC. The encoded protein is CASSLSRAGVLSSYNEQFF.

Ten or more counts support this clonotype. This sequence joins TRBV7-9 and TRBJ2-1; 12 bases map to TRBD2. The germline gives CDR1 SEHNR, CDR2 FQNEAQ (reference sequence). The CDR3 totals 17 residues. V was pared by 5 bases and J by 9 bases, with 14 bases of the junction left unmatched. CDR3 protein: CASSPALLAGGGSEQFF. CDR3 nucleotide sequence: TGTGCCAGCAGCCCGGCACTACTAGCGGGAGGTGGGAGTGAGCAGTTCTTC.

This clonotype was found many times. The rearrangement uses TRBV6-5 and TRBJ2-2; D call uncertain. Germline CDR1 reads MNHEY; CDR2 reads SVGAGI. This CDR3 has 13 amino acids. V dropped 2 bases and J dropped 5 bases, with 6 bases sitting between them. CDR3 DNA sequence: TGTGCCAGCAGTTACACTGGGACCGGGGAGCTGTTTTTT. Amino acids: CASSYTGTGELFF.

A few counts support this clonotype. This rearrangement joins TRBV7-8 to TRBJ1-3; a weak D match, TRBD1 (6 bases). Trimming took 1 base from V and 0 from J, leaving 16 bases between them. The CDR3 is 18 residues long. Germline CDR1 reads SGHVS; CDR2 reads FQNEAQ. CDR3 in amino acids: CASSLDRRTVTSGNTIYF. CDR3 in DNA: TGTGCCAGCAGCTTAGATAGGAGGACAGTAACCTCTGGAAACACCATATATTTT.

Ten or more counts support this clonotype. The chain links TRBV20-1 to TRBJ2-1; unclear D gene. Germline values: CDR1 DFQATT, CDR2 SNEGSKA (reference sequence). Trimming took off 0 bases at V and 8 bases at J, with 17 bases between the two ends. This CDR3 is built from 15 residues. The CDR3 reads CSARDGVRSSDEQFF. The CDR3 DNA sequence: TGCAGTGCTAGAGACGGCGTTCGGAGCTCCGATGAGCAGTTCTTC.

Details on this clonotype: The junction does not match germline at one end; this may be a read error. The rearrangement joins TRBV27 to TRBJ2-2; perhaps TRBD2 as D (5 bases). Germline V CDR1 and CDR2: MNHEY, SMNVEV (reference sequence). This CDR3 contains 16 residues. CDR3 amino acids: CASSFQNRLRTGELCF. In DNA form, the CDR3 reads TGTGCCAGCAGTTTTCAAAACAGACTTCGAACCGGGGAGCTGTGTTTT.

This clonotype was counted many times. The chain carries TRBV14 and TRBJ2-7; D may be TRBD2 (6 bases). Germline V gene lookup returns CDR1 SGHDN and CDR2 FVKESK. This CDR3 comprises 16 residues. Trimming removed 0 bases at V and 3 bases at J, with 15 bases between. The CDR3, as DNA: TGTGCCAGCAGCCAAGATCCGGAGTGGGGGGACTACGAGCAGTACTTC. Its translation is CASSQDPEWGDYEQYF.

The chain couples TRBV3-1 to TRBJ2-5, with 7 positions matching TRBD2. This CDR3 has 15 residues. The J segment lost 4 bases and the V segment lost 1 base, leaving 6 bases of the junction unmatched. CDR1 and CDR2 (germline): LGHDT, YNNKEL (reference sequence). CDR3 DNA sequence: TGTGCCAGCAGCCAAGGCCTAGCGGCCCTAGAGACCCAGTACTTC. It yields the protein CASSQGLAALETQYF.

This clonotype was picked up many times. V usage is TRBV7-9 and J usage is TRBJ1-6; 7 bases map to TRBD1. Germline trimming cut 5 bases from V and 18 bases from J; bases unmatched to any gene: 13. Germline CDR1 SEHNR, CDR2 FQNEAQ (reference sequence). CDR3 length equals 13 residues. CDR3 loop: CASSGRQGLETHF. Here the CDR3 DNA reads TGTGCCAGCAGCGGACGACAGGGCCTAGAAACCCACTTT.

This clonotype was seen only a few times. The rearrangement joins TRBV18 to TRBJ2-1; 9 nucleotides agree with TRBD2. Germline assignment: CDR1 KGHSH and CDR2 LQKENI. This CDR3 has 15 residues. The V segment lost 6 bases and the J segment 6 bases; nucleotides outside the gene matches: 9. The CDR3 is CASSQQGLAGNEQFF. The CDR3 coding sequence is TGTGCCAGCTCCCAACAGGGACTAGCCGGCAATGAGCAGTTCTTC.

This clonotype was observed at least ten times. The gene calls are TRBV4-3 and TRBJ1-2, with D perhaps TRBD1 (6 bases). The CDR3 extends over 15 amino acids. Germline V gives CDR1 LGHNA, CDR2 YSLEER. The ends were cut back, 0 bases at V and 4 bases at J, with 12 bases in the middle. The CDR3 coding sequence is TGCGCCAGCAGCCAAGATTTTGGGGGCTCCTATGGCTACACCTTC. Translated: CASSQDFGGSYGYTF.

V is TRBV6-4 and J is TRBJ2-3; D might be TRBD1 (5 bases). CDR3 size: 15 residues. CDR1 is MRHNA, CDR2 SNTAGT, per germline. Trimming shortened V by 6 bases and J by 1 base, and 14 bases separated the two germline ends. The CDR3 is CASSTGRMGTDTQYF. CDR3 nucleotide sequence: TGTGCCAGCAGCACAGGTCGGATGGGCACAGATACGCAGTATTTT.

The table lists this clonotype with many counts. The chain has TRBV5-5 and TRBJ2-1, with TRBD1 as a possible D gene (5 bases). The CDR3 is 13 amino acids. V was clipped by 0 bases and J by 6 bases, with 7 bases between them. Germline V gives CDR1 SGHKS, CDR2 YYEKEE (reference sequence). The CDR3 sequence: CASSLGQRNEQFF. CDR3 DNA: TGTGCCAGCAGCTTGGGACAGCGCAATGAGCAGTTCTTC.

This clonotype was counted only a few times. The chain employs TRBV20-1 and TRBJ2-1; 8 nucleotides agree with TRBD1. CDR3 length: 13 residues. Germline assignment: CDR1 DFQATT and CDR2 SNEGSKA (reference sequence). Losses at the gene ends were 3 bases for V and 8 bases for J; bases not matched to a gene: 6. CDR3 loop: CSARRTGIDEQFF. Written as DNA, the CDR3 is TGCAGTGCTAGGCGGACAGGGATCGATGAGCAGTTCTTC.

There are many counts of this clonotype. A read error may produce the germline difference seen at one junction end. CDR3 protein: CASSSPQGTQYF. The CDR3 region has the DNA TGTGCCAGCTCATCACCACAGGGGACCCAGTACTTC. The chain uses TRBV18 and TRBJ2-5; a weak D match, TRBD1 (6 bases). Germline values: CDR1 KGHSH, CDR2 LQKENI. This CDR3 spans 12 amino acids.

This clonotype was seen a handful of times. The chain is built from TRBV20-1 and TRBJ2-1, with D tentatively TRBD2 (6 bases). Germline CDR1 reads DFQATT; CDR2 reads SNEGSKA (reference sequence). The CDR3 sequence is 11 residues long. Trimming cost V 4 bases and J 9 bases, with 10 bases left between them. CDR3 sequence reads: CSATTSSEQFF. In DNA, the CDR3 is TGCAGTGCTACAACTAGCTCTGAGCAGTTCTTC.

J is TRBJ2-3 and V is TRBV11-2; D assignment may be TRBD1 or TRBD2 (5 bases each). The CDR3 is 16 residues long. CDR1 is SGHAT and CDR2 is FQNNGV in the germline V gene. The V end lost 5 bases, the J end lost 1 base, and 16 bases lay between the germline ends. In DNA form, the CDR3 reads TGTGCCAGCAGCAACGAGCACCGGGGACGCACAGATACGCAGTATTTT. It yields the protein CASSNEHRGRTDTQYF.

This clonotype was seen repeatedly, ten times or more. The rearrangement links TRBV5-1 to TRBJ1-6; TRBD1 is a possible D gene (6 bases). This CDR3 is built from 18 residues. Germline assignment: CDR1 SGHRS and CDR2 YFSETQ. The V end was cut by 5 bases, the J end by 9 bases, with 27 bases between. In DNA, the CDR3 is TGCGCCAGCAGTACCTCTTCGGGTGCAGGGGAGTATCGTTCACCCCTCCACTTT. Translation: CASSTSSGAGEYRSPLHF.

The chain carries TRBV9 and TRBJ2-7; D possibly uses TRBD1 or TRBD2 (5 bases each). The V gene lost 0 bases and the J gene lost 4 bases, with 20 bases spanning the gap. CDR3 length: 17 residues. The germline CDR1 and CDR2 sequences are SGDLS and YYNGEE. CDR3 sequence (DNA): TGTGCCAGCAGCGTAGCTTTCGGGGCTTCCTCGTCATACGAGCAGTACTTC. Translated: CASSVAFGASSSYEQYF.